The clone carrying this T cell receptor beta chain has ten or more counts. The antigen is not known. Within a library made for alpha chains, this beta chain is off target, and its count is uninformative. In the library, each TCR cDNA molecule bore its own unique molecular identifier. Each CDR3 protein is one row after TCRdb ran MiXCR on the 5' RACE reads. The data contain 10,000 to 15,000 distinct CDR3 sequences, 3.9% of them singletons. The record originates from a study of spatial heterogeneity in lung cancer. For the study at large: A consistent excess of beta-chain over alpha-chain sequences was detected. Study results and caveats: Resection saw ubiquitous expanded tumor TCRs appear in blood more than follow-up did.

Per germline, CDR1 DFQATT and CDR2 SNEGSKA (reference sequence). There are 12 residues in the CDR3. V was cut by 0 bases and J by 7 bases, with 10 bases left in between. Regarding time point: sample taken at primary tumor resection. Extraction of whole RNA from tumor, nontumor lung or frozen PBMC preceded unsorted sequencing. 72 TRACERx patients with early, untreated non-small cell lung cancer donated samples. The sequence derives from a male donor with early-stage non-small cell lung cancer. Sequenced here: PBMCs, sampled at surgery. This chain uses TRBV20-1 with TRBJ2-7, with D perhaps TRBD2 (5 bases). The CDR3 reads CSARDGVREQYF. CDR3 coding DNA: TGCAGTGCTAGAGACGGGGTGAGGGAGCAGTACTTC.